The 17 T cell receptor beta chains in this list originate from one sample, sequenced in a study of a mutant IDH1 vaccine in newly diagnosed glioma. This sample's time point: week 23, last vaccination. The investigators gave 300 ug of mutant IDH1 20-mer peptide in each vaccine dose, together with topical imiquimod. The repertoire was sequenced with immunoSEQ multiplex PCR; TCRdb's copy has only in-frame clones and lacks some. The sample consists of 41,000 or so clones, 60% to 85% of them appearing once. These TCRs are of unknown antigen specificity. This specimen consisted of PBMCs, obtained from a glioma patient whose treatment included an IDH1 peptide vaccine. Receptors were obtained from a middle-aged woman with glioma. Some clones in this sample may be carry-over from other donors' samples.

This clone has a handful of counts. This chain connects TRBV9 to TRBJ2-2; 7 positions agree with TRBD1. Trimming removed 4 bases from V and 4 bases from J; junction bases left unmatched: 13. The CDR3 has 17 amino acids. The germline CDR1 and CDR2 sequences are SGDLS and YYNGEE. Here the CDR3 reads CASSINVGTVLTGELFF. CDR3 sequence (DNA): TGTGCCAGCAGCATAAATGTGGGGACAGTCCTCACCGGGGAGCTGTTTTTT.

The V and J genes are TRBV11-2 and TRBJ1-2, with D perhaps matching TRBD1 (6 bases). The CDR3 spans 17 residues. Germline values: CDR1 SGHAT, CDR2 FQNNGV. V lost 4 bases, J lost 1 base, and 19 bases lay in between. DNA of the CDR3: TGTGCCAGCAGCTCTTCGACAGGCCTTAGGCATAACTATGGCTACACCTTC. Protein sequence: CASSSSTGLRHNYGYTF.

The gene calls are TRBV4-1 and TRBJ1-5; the match to TRBD1 covers 7 bases. There are 15 residues in the CDR3. CDR1 and CDR2 from the germline V gene are MGHRA and YSYEKL. Trimming took 1 base from V and 4 from J; bases not matched to a gene: 4. The CDR3 coding sequence is TGCGCCAGCAGCCAAGGGACAGGTTGGAATCAGCCCCAGCATTTT. The encoded protein is CASSQGTGWNQPQHF.

V usage is TRBV29-1 and J usage is TRBJ2-1; 9 positions agree with TRBD1. The CDR3 length is 10 residues. The V gene's germline CDR1 is SQVTM and CDR2 ANQGSEA. V dropped 8 bases and J dropped 12; count of bases not matched to a gene: 5. CDR3 residues: CSILQGAQFF. The DNA of the CDR3 is TGCAGCATCCTACAGGGGGCGCAGTTCTTC.

In the case of this clone: The same CDR3 can be traced to other DNA sequences in this sample. The chain recombines TRBV7-2 with TRBJ2-5; D may match TRBD1 or TRBD2 (5 bases each). This CDR3 comprises 13 residues. CDR1 and CDR2 (germline): SGHTA, FQGNSA. V was shortened by 3 bases and J by 4 bases, with 9 bases between the two germline ends. The CDR3 here is CASSLAGRETQYF. The CDR3 DNA follows: TGTGCCAGCAGCTTGGCAGGGAGAGAGACCCAGTACTTC.

This chain uses TRBV27 with TRBJ2-5; D remains ambiguous. V dropped 6 bases and J dropped 6 bases, with 8 bases sitting between them. The germline V gene encodes CDR1 MNHEY and CDR2 SMNVEV (reference sequence). CDR3 length: 11 residues. The CDR3 nucleotides are TGTGCCAGCAGCCAAGGCCAGACCCAGTACTTC. Translation: CASSQGQTQYF.

This clone has a handful of counts. The chain has TRBV7-2 and TRBJ1-6; D is unclear. Germline V lookup: CDR1 SGHTA, CDR2 FQGNSA. V dropped 1 base and J dropped 7 bases, with 8 bases sitting between them. The CDR3 consists of 14 residues. This CDR3 is CASSLVLGNSPLHF. The CDR3 coding sequence is TGTGCCAGCAGCTTAGTACTGGGGAATTCACCCCTCCACTTT.

The chain carries TRBV11-3 and TRBJ2-2, with 7 bases matching TRBD1. The ends lost 2 bases at V and 1 base at J; junction bases unmatched: 4. The CDR3 covers 16 residues. Germline CDR1 reads SGHNT; CDR2 reads YENEEA. The CDR3: CASSLRGGRNTGELFF. CDR3 bases: TGTGCCAGCAGCTTAAGAGGGGGCCGGAACACCGGGGAGCTGTTTTTT.

The CDR3 DNA is TGTGCCAGCCGCTGGGGGCCTAACTTTCGCCAACACAATGAGCAGTTCTTC. It translates to CASRWGPNFRQHNEQFF. This chain joins TRBV27 and TRBJ2-1; D might be TRBD1 (6 bases). The CDR3 loop spans 17 amino acids. Germline lookup yields CDR1 MNHEY and CDR2 SMNVEV (reference sequence). V shed 8 bases and J shed 5 bases, with 25 bases lying between them.

The genes are TRBV9 and TRBJ2-3; D is uncertain. CDR3 length: 15 residues. Trimming left V 2 bases short and J 0 bases short, with 10 bases between. The germline V gene encodes CDR1 SGDLS and CDR2 YYNGEE. In DNA form, the CDR3 reads TGTGCCAGCAGCGTCGCGGCCACGAGCACAGATACGCAGTATTTT. Amino acids: CASSVAATSTDTQYF.

The chain carries TRBV5-4 and TRBJ1-1; D is perhaps TRBD1 (5 bases). V was pared by 0 bases and J by 9 bases, with 12 bases between. CDR3 length equals 13 residues. Germline CDR1 is SGHNT and CDR2 is YYREEE (reference sequence). The CDR3 is CASSLGQNPKAFF. The CDR3 coding sequence is TGTGCCAGCAGCTTGGGACAGAATCCCAAAGCTTTCTTT.

This rearrangement joins TRBV5-4 to TRBJ2-5; possible D gene TRBD2, 5 bases. This CDR3 spans 14 amino acids. V lost 1 base and J 5 bases, leaving 12 bases between the germline ends. Germline V gene data show CDR1 as SGHNT and CDR2 as YYREEE (reference sequence). This chain's CDR3 is CASSLSGARETQYF. CDR3 nucleotides: TGTGCCAGCAGCTTGAGCGGCGCGAGGGAGACCCAGTACTTC.

This clone was detected a few times. The V call is TRBV5-1, the J call TRBJ1-1; D is undetermined. V was shortened by 4 bases and J by 4 bases, with 14 bases between the two germline ends. CDR1 SGHRS and CDR2 YFSETQ come from the germline V gene. This CDR3 region has 14 residues. CDR3 sequence reads: CASSPSTVFTEAFF. As DNA, the CDR3 is TGCGCCAGCAGCCCTTCCACAGTGTTCACTGAAGCTTTCTTT.

This rearrangement joins TRBV7-3 to TRBJ2-1; 13 nucleotides agree with TRBD2. This CDR3 has 15 residues. The J segment lost 8 bases and the V segment lost 1 base, leaving 2 bases of the junction unmatched. Germline CDR1 is SGHTA and CDR2 is FQGTGA. For the CDR3, the DNA is TGTGCCAGCAGCTTAAGACTAGCGGGAGGCGATGAGCAGTTCTTC. Translating it yields CASSLRLAGGDEQFF.

The V and J genes are TRBV4-3 and TRBJ2-2; 9 bases match TRBD2. Germline assignment: CDR1 LGHNA and CDR2 YSLEER. V was pared by 7 bases and J by 8 bases, with 8 bases of the junction left unmatched. CDR3 length: 14 amino acids. This CDR3 reads CASKPAGGRGELFF. The CDR3 region has the DNA TGCGCCAGCAAGCCAGCGGGAGGACGGGGGGAGCTGTTTTTT.

The V call is TRBV7-9, the J call TRBJ2-5, with TRBD1 matching 7 bases. This CDR3 contains 14 residues. Germline V gene data show CDR1 as SEHNR and CDR2 as FQNEAQ (reference sequence). J was trimmed by 7 bases and V by 5 bases; bases with no gene match: 10. The CDR3 region has the DNA TGTGCCAGCAGCGCACAGGGGTGGTCGGGGACCCAGTACTTC. Amino acids: CASSAQGWSGTQYF.

The chain is built from TRBV7-9 and TRBJ2-7; TRBD1 agrees at 8 bases. Germline values: CDR1 SEHNR, CDR2 FQNEAQ (reference sequence). The length of the CDR3 is 16 residues. J was trimmed by 2 bases and V by 5 bases; bases with no gene match: 11. CDR3 sequence: CASSRTGNEAPYEQYF. The CDR3 coding sequence is TGTGCCAGCAGCCGGACAGGGAATGAGGCACCCTACGAGCAGTACTTC. Combining the CDR3 with reference TRBV7-9 and TRBJ2-7 gives the whole variable domain DTGVSQNPRHKITKRGQNVTFRCDPISEHNRLYWYRQTLGQGPEFLTYFQNEAQLEKSRLLSDRFSAERPKGSFSTLEIQRTEQGDSAMYLCASSRTGNEAPYEQYFGPGTRLTVT.